In this sample, the clone carrying this T cell receptor (beta chain) is medium-sized. Its antigen is as yet unknown. Different DNA sequences within this sample yield the same CDR3. The sample belongs to a study of shared clonotypes between healthy human individuals. Regarding the study as a whole: Non-shared clonotypes displayed generation probabilities falling below those of clonotypes present in all four donors.

CDR1 and CDR2 from the germline V gene are SGHTA and FQGNSA. The CDR3 is 15 residues long. Trimming cost V 5 bases and J 0 bases; bases outside gene matches: 5. Assay used: immunoSEQ multiplex PCR; TCRdb lists only in-frame clones, some missing. Among hundreds of thousands of clones listed, around 90% were seen once. The receptor comes from a man between 18 and 29 years old in good health. The V call is TRBV7-2, the J call TRBJ2-7; 9 nucleotides align to TRBD1. The sample was memory CD8+ T cells sorted from blood. Subset reported: CD45RO+ cells pooled with CCR7-negative TemRA cells. The chain's CDR3 is CASSHGQGLSYEQYF. The CDR3, as DNA: TGTGCCAGCAGCCACGGACAGGGGCTCTCCTACGAGCAGTACTTC. Full variable domain (remainder filled in from reference TRBV7-2 and TRBJ2-7): GAGVSQSPSNKVTEKGKDVELRCDPISGHTALYWYRQSLGQGLEFLIYFQGNSAPDKSGLPSDRFSAERTGGSVSTLTIQRTQQEDSAVYLCASSHGQGLSYEQYFGPGTRLTVT.